Listed below are T cell receptor beta chains from one sample, sequenced in a study of T cell responses to AZD1222 COVID-19 vaccine. Produced via immunoSEQ multiplex PCR; TCRdb's table is partial and in-frame only. Altogether under 150,000 clones are present, 80% to 95% being singletons, with the ten largest covering about 1.9%. The material sequenced was peripheral blood, taken 28 days after the second AZD1222 dose. These receptors were collected from an adult who received the AZD1222 COVID-19 vaccine. CDR3s include the opening cysteine and the closing phenylalanine or tryptophan. D genes are given only for firm matches. Clone size is shown for a subset of rows, as once, few, many or a class of expanded clone.

. | . | TRBJ1-2 | TRBV29-1 | CSVVEAYGYTF | TGCAGCGTTGTTGAAGCATATGGCTACACCTTC
. | . | TRBJ1-4 | TRBV6-5 | CASSLTGNNEKLFF | TGTGCCAGCAGTCTCACAGGGAATAATGAAAAACTGTTTTTT
. | once | TRBJ2-1 | TRBV5-1 | CASSLGTGPEGEQFF | TGCGCCAGCAGCTTGGGTACGGGACCGGAAGGTGAGCAGTTCTTC
TRBD1 | . | TRBJ1-2 | TRBV5-1 | CASRQGNRYGYTF | TGCGCCAGTAGACAGGGAAATAGGTATGGCTACACCTTC
. | . | TRBJ1-5 | TRBV6-6 | CACGGQPQHF | TGTGCCTGTGGGGGTCAGCCCCAGCATTTT
. | . | TRBJ2-1 | TRBV15 | CATSTNPGANEQFF | TGTGCCACCAGCACGAACCCTGGGGCCAATGAGCAGTTCTTC
. | once | TRBJ2-1 | TRBV7-2 | CASRGWWAGDNEQFF | TGTGCCAGCAGGGGTTGGTGGGCCGGTGACAATGAGCAGTTCTTC
TRBD1 | . | TRBJ2-1 | TRBV3-1/TRBV3-2 | CASSQWRGTGLNEQFF | TGTGCCAGCAGCCAATGGAGAGGGACAGGGCTCAATGAGCAGTTCTTC
. | . | TRBJ1-1 | TRBV7-9 | CASSLGGAGMNTEAFF | TGTGCCAGCAGCTTGGGGGGCGCGGGAATGAACACTGAAGCTTTCTTT
. | . | TRBJ1-3 | TRBV21-1 | CASATVHYF | TGTGCCAGCGCAACAGTCCACTATTTT
. | . | TRBJ1-5 | TRBV5-6 | CASSLEGTSQPQHF | TGTGCCAGCAGCTTGGAAGGGACGAGCCAGCCCCAGCATTTT
TRBD1 | . | TRBJ1-4 | TRBV18 | CASSPATGPGKLFF | TGTGCCAGCTCACCTGCGACAGGGCCGGGAAAACTGTTTTTT
TRBD1 | . | TRBJ1-2 | TRBV4-2 | CASSQALDRAGVHTF | TGTGCCAGCAGCCAGGCTTTAGACAGGGCCGGAGTCCACACCTTC
TRBD1 | . | TRBJ1-5 | TRBV6-6 | CASSGQGRSLTQHF | TGTGCCAGCAGCGGACAGGGACGATCATTAACCCAGCATTTT
. | . | TRBJ1-1 | TRBV6-5 | CASSLGTVNTEAFF | TGTGCCAGCAGCCTAGGGACGGTGAACACTGAAGCTTTCTTT
. | . | TRBJ1-2 | TRBV5-1 | CASSLASDSLYGYTF | TGCGCCAGCAGCTTGGCCAGTGATTCGTTATATGGCTACACCTTC
. | . | TRBJ2-3 | TRBV19 | CASSMGSDASTDTQYF | TGTGCCAGTAGTATGGGTTCAGACGCTTCCACAGATACGCAGTATTTT
TRBD1 | . | TRBJ1-3 | TRBV5-5 | CASSLQPDRDSGNTIYF | TGTGCCAGCAGCTTGCAGCCAGACAGGGACTCTGGAAACACCATATATTTT
. | . | TRBJ2-2 | TRBV10-3 | CAISESGSLNTGELFF | TGTGCCATCAGTGAGTCCGGGAGCTTAAACACCGGGGAGCTGTTTTTT
. | . | TRBJ2-3 | TRBV11-3 | CASSLVAVGPDTQYF | TGTGCCAGCAGCTTAGTGGCGGTTGGCCCAGATACGCAGTATTTT
. | . | TRBJ1-5 | TRBV19 | CASSAGTEDNQPQHF | TGTGCCAGTAGTGCCGGGACGGAGGATAATCAGCCCCAGCATTTT
TRBD1 | . | TRBJ1-1 | TRBV7-9 | CASSKTGTGADEAFF | TGTGCCAGCAGCAAGACCGGGACAGGGGCAGATGAAGCTTTCTTT
. | . | TRBJ2-3 | TRBV12-3/TRBV12-4 | CASTYTDTQYF | TGTGCCAGCACCTACACAGATACGCAGTATTTT
. | . | TRBJ1-5 | TRBV7-9 | CASQPNLAGSGQPQHF | TGTGCCAGCCAACCTAATCTTGCAGGCTCGGGTCAGCCCCAGCATTTT
TRBD2 | few | TRBJ2-1 | TRBV6-2/TRBV6-3 | CASSYSIGGRDPHEQFF | TGTGCCAGCAGTTACTCGATAGGCGGGAGGGACCCACATGAGCAGTTCTTC
. | . | TRBJ1-6 | TRBV18 | CASSPAGRNSPLHF | TGTGCCAGCTCACCGGCGGGGCGTAATTCACCCCTCCACTTT
. | . | TRBJ1-3 | TRBV11-3 | CASSLEIGAGNTIYF | TGTGCCAGCAGCTTAGAGATCGGTGCGGGAAACACCATATATTTT
. | . | TRBJ2-2 | TRBV7-8 | CASSLKGGGELFF | TGTGCCAGCAGCCTGAAGGGGGGCGGGGAGCTGTTTTTT
. | once | TRBJ2-3 | TRBV7-2 | CASSLGLPDTQYF | TGTGCCAGCAGCTTAGGTCTCCCAGATACGCAGTATTTT
. | . | TRBJ1-2 | TRBV5-5 | CASSSLDTRLYGYTF | TGTGCCAGCAGCTCCTTGGACACTAGGCTTTATGGCTACACCTTC
TRBD2 | once | TRBJ2-2 | TRBV19 | CASRTGTSGDTGELFF | TGTGCCAGTAGGACCGGGACTAGCGGGGACACCGGGGAGCTGTTTTTT
TRBD1 | . | TRBJ1-2 | TRBV12-3/TRBV12-4 | CASSRQGGYTF | TGTGCCAGCAGTAGACAGGGCGGCTACACCTTC
. | once | TRBJ1-1 | TRBV7-9 | CASSSRGLARDTMNTEAFF | TGTGCCAGCAGCTCCAGGGGTCTCGCGAGAGATACCATGAACACTGAAGCTTTCTTT
TRBD2 | . | TRBJ2-1 | TRBV29-1 | CSVRGGSYNEQFF | TGCAGCGTTCGCGGGGGCTCCTACAATGAGCAGTTCTTC
TRBD1 | . | TRBJ1-6 | TRBV7-8 | CASSLVVGQGISPLHF | TGTGCCAGCAGCTTAGTTGTGGGACAGGGGATTTCACCCCTCCACTTT
. | . | TRBJ2-1 | TRBV2 | CASCRSSYNEQFF | TGTGCCAGCTGTCGGAGCTCCTACAATGAGCAGTTCTTC
. | . | TRBJ1-6 | TRBV3-1/TRBV3-2 | CASSQTQDSPLHF | TGTGCCAGCAGCCAAACTCAGGATTCACCCCTCCACTTT
. | . | TRBJ2-3 | TRBV30 | CAWSGNGDTQYF | TGTGCCTGGAGTGGGAATGGAGATACGCAGTATTTT
. | once | TRBJ2-6 | TRBV5-1 | CASSYRVSGANVLTF | TGCGCCAGCAGCTACAGGGTCTCGGGGGCCAACGTCCTGACTTTC
. | . | TRBJ1-1 | TRBV19 | CASSIGGSATEAFF | TGTGCCAGTAGTATAGGGGGGTCTGCGACTGAAGCTTTCTTT
. | . | TRBJ1-5 | TRBV7-8 | CASSLGPRRSSYQPQHF | TGTGCCAGCAGCTTAGGACCCCGAAGGTCGTCCTATCAGCCCCAGCATTTT
TRBD1 | once | TRBJ1-1 | TRBV29-1 | CSVQWPGTGAGAFF | TGCAGCGTCCAATGGCCCGGGACAGGGGCCGGGGCTTTCTTT
. | . | TRBJ1-1 | TRBV6-5 | CASSYSAVNTEAFF | TGTGCCAGCAGTTATTCGGCAGTGAACACTGAAGCTTTCTTT
. | . | TRBJ1-5 | TRBV5-1 | CASSTGTLDQPQHF | TGCGCCAGCAGCACCGGGACGTTGGATCAGCCCCAGCATTTT
. | few | TRBJ1-6 | TRBV9 | CASSPAGGRYSPLHF | TGTGCCAGCAGCCCGGCCGGGGGTAGATATTCACCCCTCCACTTT
. | once | TRBJ2-3 | TRBV6-6 | CASNPQGRGTDTQYF | TGTGCCAGCAATCCTCAGGGCCGGGGGACGGATACGCAGTATTTT
TRBD2 | . | TRBJ2-3 | TRBV9 | CASSVDRGGPDTQYF | TGTGCCAGCAGCGTAGATCGGGGGGGCCCAGATACGCAGTATTTT
TRBD2 | . | TRBJ2-1 | TRBV27 | CASSPRGGSGNEQFF | TGTGCCAGCAGTCCCCGGGGAGGGTCGGGCAATGAGCAGTTCTTC